These 15 T cell receptor beta chains originate from one sample sequenced in a study of cytomegalovirus exposure and HLA in healthy donors. Primers for the PCR totalled 60 Vbeta and 13 Jbeta. Here immunoSEQ multiplex PCR was the method, and the copy in TCRdb shows in-frame clones only, minus some. The data hold 100,000 to 150,000 clones, with roughly 80% observed a single time. The sequencing sample was made of PBMCs. These receptors were taken from a man aged 40-49 years in good health and CMV-seronegative.

The V call is TRBV5-6, the J call TRBJ1-1, with a possible D match to TRBD1 (5 bases). This CDR3 has 15 residues. Trimming cost V 5 bases and J 2 bases, with 16 bases left between them. Germline CDR1 reads SGHDT; CDR2 reads YYEEEE. In DNA form, the CDR3 reads TGTGCCAGCAGTTACGGGAGGGGACGAAACACTGAAGCTTTCTTT. The encoded protein is CASSYGRGRNTEAFF.

This clone appeared once. The CDR3 loop reads CASSLSGLAGLATQYF. CDR3 DNA: TGTGCCAGCAGTTTATCGGGACTAGCGGGGCTAGCTACGCAGTATTTT. The V call is TRBV27, the J call TRBJ2-3, with 13 bases fitting TRBD2. Germline trimming cut 0 bases from V and 8 bases from J; bases unmatched to any gene: 5. The germline V gene has CDR1 MNHEY and CDR2 SMNVEV (reference sequence). This CDR3 comprises 16 residues.

The chain uses TRBV6-1 and TRBJ1-2; no clear D. There are 14 residues in the CDR3. Germline CDR1 is MNHNS and CDR2 is SASEGT. Trimming pared 2 bases from V and 8 bases from J, leaving 15 bases between. The chain's CDR3 is CASSEYRVVGGYTF. CDR3 nucleotides: TGTGCCAGCAGTGAATATCGGGTGGTCGGGGGCTACACCTTC.

The rearrangement links TRBV14 to TRBJ1-4, with 9 bases matching TRBD1. Germline-derived CDR1 and CDR2 are SGHDN and FVKESK. The CDR3 covers 15 residues. Trimming cost V 4 bases and J 6 bases; bases outside gene matches: 6. CDR3 protein: CASSRGQGTYEKLFF. CDR3 in DNA: TGTGCCAGCAGCCGCGGACAGGGGACCTATGAAAAACTGTTTTTT.

This chain uses TRBV5-1 with TRBJ2-5; perhaps TRBD2 as D (7 bases). Germline loops: CDR1 SGHRS, CDR2 YFSETQ. Trimming removed 0 bases at V and 5 bases at J, with 14 bases between. The CDR3 spans 15 residues. The CDR3 DNA follows: TGCGCCAGCAGCTTGGTTCTCGGGGGGCCGGAGACCCAGTACTTC. Translating gives CASSLVLGGPETQYF.

J is TRBJ2-1 and V is TRBV5-4, with 9 bases identical to TRBD1. The CDR3 sequence is 16 residues long. J was trimmed by 6 bases and V by 4 bases; bases with no gene match: 11. The germline V gene encodes CDR1 SGHNT and CDR2 YYREEE (reference sequence). CDR3 in DNA: TGTGCCAGCAGCCTCTTCCCGGGACAGGGCACCAATGAGCAGTTCTTC. It is translated as CASSLFPGQGTNEQFF.

This clone occurred a few times. V gene TRBV10-3 combines with J gene TRBJ1-2; 12 bases match TRBD1. CDR1 ENHRY and CDR2 SYGVKD come from the germline V gene. V lost 10 bases, J lost 8 bases, and 11 bases stayed unmatched. CDR3 length: 14 residues. Here the CDR3 reads CATTGTGGSFGYTF. Written as DNA, the CDR3 is TGTGCCACGACCGGGACAGGGGGCTCGTTCGGCTACACCTTC.

This clone was counted a single time. This sequence joins TRBV18 and TRBJ2-7; possibly TRBD1 for D (6 bases). Germline CDR1 is KGHSH and CDR2 is LQKENI. The V gene lost 3 bases and the J gene lost 3 bases, with 12 bases spanning the gap. The CDR3 length is 14 residues. CDR3 sequence reads: CASSPTTGIYEQYF. The DNA for the CDR3 is TGTGCCAGCTCACCCACAACAGGGATCTACGAGCAGTACTTC. The full variable domain, in which reference TRBV18 and TRBJ2-7 provide the parts outside the CDR3, is NAGVMQNPRHLVRRRGQEARLRCSPMKGHSHVYWYRQLPEEGLKFMVYLQKENIIDESGMPKERFSAEFPKEGPSILRIQQVVRGDSAAYFCASSPTTGIYEQYFGPGTRLTVT.

This chain joins TRBV28 and TRBJ2-3; no definite D call. CDR3 length: 16 amino acids. V lost 3 bases, J lost 3 bases, and 16 bases lay in between. Germline CDR1 reads MDHEN; CDR2 reads SYDVKM. The CDR3 sequence is CASSLTYLSGTDTQYF. The CDR3 DNA sequence: TGTGCCAGCAGTTTGACTTACCTCTCCGGGACAGATACGCAGTATTTT.

The V and J genes are TRBV6-5 and TRBJ1-5; tentative D call: TRBD1 (6 bases). Germline V lookup: CDR1 MNHEY, CDR2 SVGAGI. The CDR3 is 13 amino acids. Trimming stripped 5 bases from V and 4 bases from J, with 9 bases between. DNA for the CDR3: TGTGCCAGCAGTACCGGACAGAATCAGCCCCAGCATTTT. The encoded protein is CASSTGQNQPQHF.

The gene calls are TRBV5-8 and TRBJ2-3; 9 bases are a match to TRBD1. Germline V gives CDR1 SGHTS, CDR2 YDEGEE. The CDR3 is 16 amino acids. V shed 4 bases, J shed 2 bases, and the junction held 8 bases outside the gene matches. CDR3 coding DNA: TGTGCCAGCAGCCCGGGGGACAGGGCAGTCACAGATACGCAGTATTTT. This sequence encodes CASSPGDRAVTDTQYF.

The rearrangement joins TRBV6-1 to TRBJ2-5, with D possibly matching TRBD1 (6 bases). The V and J ends lost 3 bases and 4 bases respectively, with 6 bases between them. This CDR3 region has 12 residues. From germline, CDR1 is MNHNS and CDR2 SASEGT. The CDR3 DNA reads TGTGCCAGCAGTGACAGGGGAGAGACCCAGTACTTC. It codes for CASSDRGETQYF.

This clone was seen more than once but under ten times. The chain carries TRBV6-5 and TRBJ1-5; no firm D call. There are 13 residues in the CDR3. V was clipped by 6 bases and J by 3 bases, with 9 bases between them. The germline V gene has CDR1 MNHEY and CDR2 SVGAGI. The CDR3 here is CASRLAFNQPQHF. The CDR3, as DNA: TGTGCCAGCAGACTAGCGTTCAATCAGCCCCAGCATTTT.

This chain uses TRBV7-6 with TRBJ2-2, with D perhaps TRBD2 (5 bases). In germline, CDR1 is SGHVS, CDR2 FNYEAQ. This CDR3 contains 16 residues. The ends were cut back, 5 bases at V and 6 bases at J, with 19 bases in the middle. DNA for the CDR3: TGTGCCAGCAGCGCCGGAGGTGGTCTATTAGCCGGGGAGCTGTTTTTT. Its translation: CASSAGGGLLAGELFF. The whole variable domain, filled in from reference TRBV7-6 and TRBJ2-2, reads GAGVSQSPRYKVTKRGQDVALRCDPISGHVSLYWYRQALGQGPEFLTYFNYEAQQDKSGLPNDRFSAERPEGSISTLTIQRTEQRDSAMYRCASSAGGGLLAGELFFGEGSRLTVL.

Only one count was recorded for this clone. This chain uses TRBV28 with TRBJ2-7; 7 nucleotides align to TRBD1. The length of the CDR3 is 14 residues. CDR1 is MDHEN, CDR2 SYDVKM, per germline. The ends lost 3 bases at V and 2 bases at J; junction bases unmatched: 4. The CDR3 is CASSLTGPPYEQYF. In DNA form, the CDR3 reads TGTGCCAGCAGTTTGACAGGGCCCCCCTACGAGCAGTACTTC.